Given below is one T cell receptor beta chain in context. What it binds is not known. Generated by immunoSEQ multiplex PCR, the TCRdb table keeps only in-frame clones and is missing some. The profile shows fewer than 90,000 clones, 70% to 90% of them singletons. This sample was included in a study of OX40 agonist ivuxolimab in advanced cancers. Study overall: It was ivuxolimab, an agonistic anti-OX40 (CD134) antibody, that patients were treated with. General study results and limits: Some nonresponders additionally presented with little normalized T-cell clonal expansion.

Trimming shortened V by 6 bases and J by 1 base, and 25 bases separated the two germline ends. Germline loops: CDR1 SGHTA, CDR2 FQGTGA. This CDR3 is 18 amino acids long. With autoimmune disease history or systemic immunosuppression, patients were excluded. The sequence was obtained from an adult with an advanced solid tumor such as melanoma, head and neck, liver or kidney cancer. Sequenced here: CD4+ or CD8+ T cells sorted from blood, sampled in a trial of the OX40 agonist ivuxolimab. The chain employs TRBV7-3 and TRBJ2-7; possible D gene TRBD2, 7 bases. The CDR3 DNA sequence: TGTGCCAGCAGATCGGGGGGCGGCGGGCCACAGTGTTCCTACGAGCAGTACGTC. It yields the protein CASRSGGGGPQCSYEQYV.